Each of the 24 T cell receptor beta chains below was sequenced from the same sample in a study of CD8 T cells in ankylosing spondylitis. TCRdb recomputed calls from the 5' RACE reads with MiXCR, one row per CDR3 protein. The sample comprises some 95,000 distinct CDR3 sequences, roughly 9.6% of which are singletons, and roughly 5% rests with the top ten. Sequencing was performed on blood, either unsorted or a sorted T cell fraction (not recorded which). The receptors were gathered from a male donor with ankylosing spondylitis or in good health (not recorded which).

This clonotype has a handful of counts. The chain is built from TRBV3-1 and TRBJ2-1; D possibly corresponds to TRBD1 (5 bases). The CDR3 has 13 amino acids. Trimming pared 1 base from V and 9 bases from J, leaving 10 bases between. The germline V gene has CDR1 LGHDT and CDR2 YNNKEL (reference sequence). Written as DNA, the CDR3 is TGTGCCAGCAGCCAAGTTCAGGGCGCTGAGCAGTTCTTC. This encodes CASSQVQGAEQFF.

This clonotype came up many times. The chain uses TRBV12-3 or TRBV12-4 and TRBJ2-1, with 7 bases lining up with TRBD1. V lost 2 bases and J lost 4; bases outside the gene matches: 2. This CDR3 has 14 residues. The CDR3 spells CASSLSDRYNEQFF. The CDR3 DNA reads TGTGCCAGCAGTTTATCGGACAGGTACAATGAGCAGTTCTTC.

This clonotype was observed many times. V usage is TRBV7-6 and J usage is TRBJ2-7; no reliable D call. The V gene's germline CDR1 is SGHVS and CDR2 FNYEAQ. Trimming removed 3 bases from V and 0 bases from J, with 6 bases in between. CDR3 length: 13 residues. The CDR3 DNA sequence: TGTGCCAGCAGCTTCACAGACTCCTACGAGCAGTACTTC. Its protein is CASSFTDSYEQYF.

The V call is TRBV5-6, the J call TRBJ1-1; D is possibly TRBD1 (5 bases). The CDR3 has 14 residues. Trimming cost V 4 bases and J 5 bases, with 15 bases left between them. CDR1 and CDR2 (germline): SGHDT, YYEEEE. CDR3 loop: CASSHGSWGTEAFF. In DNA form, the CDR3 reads TGTGCCAGCAGCCATGGAAGTTGGGGGACTGAAGCTTTCTTT.

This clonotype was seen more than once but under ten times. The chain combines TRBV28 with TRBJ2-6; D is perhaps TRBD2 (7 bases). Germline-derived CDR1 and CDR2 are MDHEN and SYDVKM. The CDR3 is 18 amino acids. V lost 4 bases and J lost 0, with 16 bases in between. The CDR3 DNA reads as TGTGCCAGCAGTTCGGCTGGGGGGGGGCGCTCTGGGGCCAACGTCCTGACTTTC. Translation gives CASSSAGGGRSGANVLTF.

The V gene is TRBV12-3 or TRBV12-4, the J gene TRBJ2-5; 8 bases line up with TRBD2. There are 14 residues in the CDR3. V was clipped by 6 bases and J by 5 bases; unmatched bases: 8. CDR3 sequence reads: CASRVSGVSETQYF. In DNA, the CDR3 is TGTGCCAGCAGAGTTAGCGGGGTGAGCGAGACCCAGTACTTC.

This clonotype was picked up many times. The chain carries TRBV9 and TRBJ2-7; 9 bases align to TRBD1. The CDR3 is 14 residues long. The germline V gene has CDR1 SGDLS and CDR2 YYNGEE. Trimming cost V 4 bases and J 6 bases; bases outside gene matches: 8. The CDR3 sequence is CASSPRDREAEQYF. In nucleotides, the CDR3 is TGTGCCAGCAGCCCCCGGGACAGGGAAGCCGAGCAGTACTTC.

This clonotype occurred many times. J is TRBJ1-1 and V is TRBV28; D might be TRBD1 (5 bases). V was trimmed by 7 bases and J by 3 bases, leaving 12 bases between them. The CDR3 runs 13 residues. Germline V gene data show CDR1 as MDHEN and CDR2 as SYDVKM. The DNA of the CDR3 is TGTGCCAGCATGGGACCGACGGACACTGAAGCTTTCTTT. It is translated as CASMGPTDTEAFF.

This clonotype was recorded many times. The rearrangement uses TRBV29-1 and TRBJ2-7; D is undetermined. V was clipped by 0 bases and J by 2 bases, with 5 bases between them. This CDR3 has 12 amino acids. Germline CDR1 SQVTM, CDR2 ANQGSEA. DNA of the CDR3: TGCAGCGTTGAAGACAGAACCTACGAGCAGTACTTC. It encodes CSVEDRTYEQYF.

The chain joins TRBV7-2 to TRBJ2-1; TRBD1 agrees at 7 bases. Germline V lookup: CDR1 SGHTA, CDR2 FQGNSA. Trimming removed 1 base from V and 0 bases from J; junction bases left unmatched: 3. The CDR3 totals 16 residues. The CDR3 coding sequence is TGTGCCAGCAGCTTAGGACAGGGACGCTCCTACAATGAGCAGTTCTTC. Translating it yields CASSLGQGRSYNEQFF.

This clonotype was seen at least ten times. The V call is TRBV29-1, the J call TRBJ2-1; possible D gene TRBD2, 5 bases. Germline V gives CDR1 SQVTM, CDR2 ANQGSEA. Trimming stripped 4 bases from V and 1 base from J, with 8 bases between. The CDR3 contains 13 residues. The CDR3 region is CSVAEASYNEQFF. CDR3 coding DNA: TGCAGCGTTGCGGAGGCGTCCTACAATGAGCAGTTCTTC.

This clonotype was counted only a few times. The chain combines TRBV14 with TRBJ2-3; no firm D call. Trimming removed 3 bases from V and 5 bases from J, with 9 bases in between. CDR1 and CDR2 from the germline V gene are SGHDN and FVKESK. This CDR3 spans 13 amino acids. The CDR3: CASSHSPGDTQYF. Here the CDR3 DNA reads TGTGCCAGCAGCCATTCTCCGGGAGATACGCAGTATTTT.

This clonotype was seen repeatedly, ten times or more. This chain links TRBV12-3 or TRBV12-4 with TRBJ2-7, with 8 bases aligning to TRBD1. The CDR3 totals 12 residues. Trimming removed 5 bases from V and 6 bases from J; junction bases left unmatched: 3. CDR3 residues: CASSPGQGEQYF. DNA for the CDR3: TGTGCCAGCAGTCCCGGACAGGGCGAGCAGTACTTC.

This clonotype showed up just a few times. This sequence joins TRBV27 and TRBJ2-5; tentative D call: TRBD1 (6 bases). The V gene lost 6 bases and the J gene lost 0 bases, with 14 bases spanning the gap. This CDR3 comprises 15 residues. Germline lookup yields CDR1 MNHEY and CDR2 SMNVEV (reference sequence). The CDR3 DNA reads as TGTGCCAGCAGCACAGGGTCGGGCGACCAAGAGACCCAGTACTTC. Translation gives CASSTGSGDQETQYF.

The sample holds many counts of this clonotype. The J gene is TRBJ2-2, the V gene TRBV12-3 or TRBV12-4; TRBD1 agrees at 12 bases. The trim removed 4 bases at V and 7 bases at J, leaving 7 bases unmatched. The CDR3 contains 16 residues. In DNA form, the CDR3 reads TGTGCCAGCAGTTCACCGGGACAGGGGGCGATCGGGGAGCTGTTTTTT. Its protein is CASSSPGQGAIGELFF.

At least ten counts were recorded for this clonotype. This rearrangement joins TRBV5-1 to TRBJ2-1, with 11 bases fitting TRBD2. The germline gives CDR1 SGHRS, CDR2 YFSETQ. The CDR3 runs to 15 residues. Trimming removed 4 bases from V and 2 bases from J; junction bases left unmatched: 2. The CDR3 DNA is TGCGCCAGCAGCGGTAGCGGGGGGGCCTACAATGAGCAGTTCTTC. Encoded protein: CASSGSGGAYNEQFF.

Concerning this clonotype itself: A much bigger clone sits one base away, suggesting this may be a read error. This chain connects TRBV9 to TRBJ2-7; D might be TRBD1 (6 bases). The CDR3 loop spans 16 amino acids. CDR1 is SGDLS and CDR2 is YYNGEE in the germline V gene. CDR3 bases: TGTGTCAGCAGCGACAACCAGGGGCCGTCTCCCTACGAGCAGTACTTC. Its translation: CVSSDNQGPSPYEQYF.

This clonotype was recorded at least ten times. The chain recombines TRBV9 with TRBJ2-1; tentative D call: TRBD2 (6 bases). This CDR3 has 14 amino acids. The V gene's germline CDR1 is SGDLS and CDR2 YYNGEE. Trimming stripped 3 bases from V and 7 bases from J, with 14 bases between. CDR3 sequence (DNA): TGTGCCAGCAGCGCCCGGAGGGGTGGGAATGAGCAGTTCTTC. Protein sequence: CASSARRGGNEQFF.

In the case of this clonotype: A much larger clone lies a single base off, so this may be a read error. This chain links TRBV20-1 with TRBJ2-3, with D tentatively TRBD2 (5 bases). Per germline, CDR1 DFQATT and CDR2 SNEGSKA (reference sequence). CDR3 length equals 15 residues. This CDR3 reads CSPLAGGGRTDRQYF. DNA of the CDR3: TGCAGTCCCCTAGCCGGTGGAGGACGCACAGATAGGCAGTATTTT.

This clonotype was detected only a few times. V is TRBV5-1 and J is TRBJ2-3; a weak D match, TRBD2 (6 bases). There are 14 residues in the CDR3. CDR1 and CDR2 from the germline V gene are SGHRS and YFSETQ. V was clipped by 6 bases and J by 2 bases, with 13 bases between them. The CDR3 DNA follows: TGCGCCAGCAATCGGGGAGGCTTCACAGATACGCAGTATTTT. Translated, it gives CASNRGGFTDTQYF. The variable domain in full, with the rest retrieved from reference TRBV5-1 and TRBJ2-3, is KAGVTQTPRYLIKTRGQQVTLSCSPISGHRSVSWYQQTPGQGLQFLFEYFSETQRNKGNFPGRFSGRQFSNSRSEMNVSTLELGDSALYLCASNRGGFTDTQYFGPGTRLTVL.

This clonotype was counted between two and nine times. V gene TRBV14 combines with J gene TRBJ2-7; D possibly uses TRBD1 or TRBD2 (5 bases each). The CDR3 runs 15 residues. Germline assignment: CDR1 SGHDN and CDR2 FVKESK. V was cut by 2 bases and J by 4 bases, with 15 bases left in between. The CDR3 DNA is TGTGCCAGCAGCCAAACCGAGGGGATTAGTTACGAGCAGTACTTC. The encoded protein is CASSQTEGISYEQYF.

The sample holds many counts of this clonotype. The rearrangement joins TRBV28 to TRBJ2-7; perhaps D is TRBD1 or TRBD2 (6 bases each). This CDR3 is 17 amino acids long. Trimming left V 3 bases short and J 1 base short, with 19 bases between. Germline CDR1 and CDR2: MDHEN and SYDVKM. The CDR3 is CASSFEIGGGVSYEQYF. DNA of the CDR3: TGTGCCAGCAGTTTTGAGATAGGGGGAGGCGTGTCCTACGAGCAGTACTTC.

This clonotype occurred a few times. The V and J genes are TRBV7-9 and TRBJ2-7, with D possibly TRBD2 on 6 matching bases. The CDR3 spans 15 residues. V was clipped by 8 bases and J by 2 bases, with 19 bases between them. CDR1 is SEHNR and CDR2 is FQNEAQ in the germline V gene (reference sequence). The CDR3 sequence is CASLSSGLPTYEQYF. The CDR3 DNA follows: TGTGCCAGCTTATCCTCGGGACTCCCGACCTACGAGCAGTACTTC.

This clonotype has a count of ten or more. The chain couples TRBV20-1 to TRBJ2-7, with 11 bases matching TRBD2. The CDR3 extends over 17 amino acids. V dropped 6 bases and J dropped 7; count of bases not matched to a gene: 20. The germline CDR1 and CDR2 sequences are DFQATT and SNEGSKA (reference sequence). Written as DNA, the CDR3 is TGCAGTGCCGAAGGAGATAGCGGGGGGGCCTGGATAAGGGAGCAGTACTTC. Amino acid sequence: CSAEGDSGGAWIREQYF.